These 30 T cell receptor beta chains share one sample of origin, sequenced in a study of PD-L1 blockade in urothelial cancer. Here immunoSEQ multiplex PCR was the method, and the copy in TCRdb shows in-frame clones only, minus some. The sample holds about 45,000 clones, 88% seen once. This material consisted of PBMCs, taken around atezolizumab (anti-PD-L1) treatment. Receptor source: a woman aged 55-70 years with urothelial cancer.

This chain links TRBV19 with TRBJ2-5; a weak D match, TRBD1 (6 bases). The CDR3 loop spans 15 amino acids. Germline V gene sequence: CDR1 LNHDA, CDR2 SQIVND (reference sequence). With 1 base removed from V and 5 bases from J, the gap between germline ends came to 14 bases. The CDR3 protein is CASSIGGTRGETQYF. The CDR3 bases are TGTGCCAGTAGTATAGGGGGGACAAGAGGGGAGACCCAGTACTTC.

V gene TRBV29-1 combines with J gene TRBJ2-7, with D perhaps TRBD2 (5 bases). Germline V CDR1 and CDR2: SQVTM, ANQGSEA. Trimming pared 4 bases from V and 4 bases from J, leaving 11 bases between. There are 12 residues in the CDR3. The CDR3 bases are TGCAGCGTTGGAGGGAGATCGTACGAGCAGTACTTC. It yields the protein CSVGGRSYEQYF.

The V and J genes are TRBV4-3 and TRBJ2-2; D unresolved. Per germline, CDR1 LGHNA and CDR2 YSLEER. The CDR3 has 16 residues. Trimming shortened V by 1 base and J by 1 base, and 10 bases separated the two germline ends. This CDR3 reads CASSQALSGNTGELFF. The CDR3 DNA is TGCGCCAGCAGCCAAGCTCTGAGTGGGAACACCGGGGAGCTGTTTTTT.

The chain employs TRBV14 and TRBJ2-1, with D possibly being TRBD2 (6 bases). Trimming pared 1 base from V and 0 bases from J, leaving 13 bases between. The CDR3 is 17 residues long. Per germline, CDR1 SGHDN and CDR2 FVKESK. The CDR3 is CASSQGERVSSYNEQFF. The CDR3 region has the DNA TGTGCCAGCAGCCAAGGTGAGCGGGTGAGCTCCTACAATGAGCAGTTCTTC.

The chain joins TRBV18 to TRBJ1-1, with D tentatively TRBD1 (5 bases). Trimming removed 0 bases from V and 0 bases from J, with 8 bases in between. Germline values: CDR1 KGHSH, CDR2 LQKENI. There are 15 residues in the CDR3. The CDR3 DNA follows: TGTGCCAGCTCACCACCGGGGCCCGTGAACACTGAAGCTTTCTTT. It translates to CASSPPGPVNTEAFF.

The chain employs TRBV9 and TRBJ2-1; tentatively, D is TRBD2 (6 bases). Germline assignment: CDR1 SGDLS and CDR2 YYNGEE. The CDR3 runs 15 residues. V was trimmed by 0 bases and J by 3 bases, leaving 10 bases between them. CDR3 loop: CASSVGGTLYNEQFF. DNA of the CDR3: TGTGCCAGCAGCGTAGGCGGGACTCTCTACAATGAGCAGTTCTTC.

Turning to this clone: Other DNA sequences in this specimen translate into the identical CDR3. The chain couples TRBV15 to TRBJ2-5; a possible D gene is TRBD1 (6 bases). V was pared by 1 base and J by 5 bases, with 14 bases between. CDR3 length: 15 amino acids. From germline, CDR1 is LNHNV and CDR2 YYDKDF (reference sequence). The CDR3 region is CATSRAGRGAETQYF. The DNA of the CDR3 is TGTGCCACCAGCAGAGCCGGCAGGGGAGCGGAGACCCAGTACTTC.

The V call is TRBV18, the J call TRBJ2-2, with D tentatively TRBD1 (6 bases). Germline-derived CDR1 and CDR2 are KGHSH and LQKENI. The CDR3 has 14 amino acids. The germline V and J ends were trimmed by 3 bases and 1 base, with 6 bases remaining between them. The CDR3 here is CASSPRGNTGELFF. As DNA, the CDR3 is TGTGCCAGCTCACCCAGGGGGAACACCGGGGAGCTGTTTTTT.

This chain joins TRBV6-5 and TRBJ1-4; 8 bases align to TRBD1. Looked up from germline, CDR1 is MNHEY and CDR2 is SVGAGI. V lost 8 bases to trimming and J lost 5 bases; unmatched junction nucleotides: 7. CDR3 size: 14 residues. CDR3: CASRRDRQNEKLFF. As DNA, the CDR3 is TGTGCCAGCCGAAGGGACAGGCAAAATGAAAAACTGTTTTTT.

This chain connects TRBV6-5 to TRBJ1-4, with 7 bases identical to TRBD1. CDR3 length equals 14 residues. The V and J ends lost 2 bases and 4 bases, in that order; junction bases with no gene match: 1. Per germline, CDR1 MNHEY and CDR2 SVGAGI. The CDR3 loop is CASSYTGVNEKLFF. The CDR3 DNA is TGTGCCAGCAGTTACACAGGGGTTAATGAAAAACTGTTTTTT.

The chain recombines TRBV19 with TRBJ2-7, with D possibly matching TRBD1 (6 bases). Trimming took off 5 bases at V and 5 bases at J, with 13 bases between the two ends. This CDR3 is built from 13 residues. Germline V CDR1 and CDR2: LNHDA, SQIVND (reference sequence). The CDR3 region has the DNA TGTGCCAGTAGTCCACAGGGTACACACGAGCAGTACTTC. This encodes CASSPQGTHEQYF.

This clone was counted once. The chain carries TRBV7-2 and TRBJ1-4; unclear D gene. CDR3 length: 17 amino acids. Deletions cut 4 bases from V and 0 bases from J, with 15 bases between. CDR1 is SGHTA and CDR2 is FQGNSA in the germline V gene. This CDR3 is CASSSGHGSSTNEKLFF. The DNA of the CDR3 is TGTGCCAGCAGCTCGGGTCACGGCAGTTCAACTAATGAAAAACTGTTTTTT.

This clone was observed a single time. The rearrangement joins TRBV28 to TRBJ1-5; D is ambiguous. CDR1 is MDHEN and CDR2 is SYDVKM in the germline V gene. The CDR3 loop spans 12 amino acids. V was clipped by 7 bases and J by 7 bases, with 11 bases between them. The CDR3 spells CASTEYLQPQHF. For the CDR3, the DNA is TGTGCCAGCACCGAATACCTACAGCCCCAGCATTTT.

The V gene is TRBV11-2, the J gene TRBJ1-2, with TRBD1 matching 7 bases. The CDR3 has 15 amino acids. V shed 0 bases, J shed 1 base, and the junction held 2 bases outside the gene matches. Looked up from germline, CDR1 is SGHAT and CDR2 is FQNNGV. CDR3 DNA: TGTGCCAGCAGCTTAGAGGGGACAGTTAACTATGGCTACACCTTC. It encodes CASSLEGTVNYGYTF.

The J gene is TRBJ1-3, the V gene TRBV5-4; TRBD1 matches at 9 bases. This CDR3 region has 16 residues. From germline, CDR1 is SGHNT and CDR2 YYREEE (reference sequence). The V and J ends lost 3 bases and 9 bases, in that order; junction bases with no gene match: 13. This chain's CDR3 is CASSSPGQGGPSTIYF. For the CDR3, the DNA is TGTGCCAGCAGCTCACCGGGACAGGGAGGACCTAGCACCATATATTTT.

Only one count was recorded for this clone. The chain carries TRBV9 and TRBJ2-5; 11 bases match TRBD2. Germline CDR1 and CDR2: SGDLS and YYNGEE. The V and J ends lost 2 bases and 4 bases, in that order; junction bases with no gene match: 10. The CDR3 sequence is 17 residues long. CDR3 in DNA: TGTGCCAGCAGCGTTTCCTTAGCGGGAGGGCCGGGAGAGACCCAGTACTTC. Its translation is CASSVSLAGGPGETQYF.

The CDR3 spells CASSNRVLGGYTF. The CDR3 bases are TGTGCCAGCAGTAACAGGGTCCTCGGTGGCTACACCTTC. The V and J genes are TRBV6-5 and TRBJ1-2, with D tentatively TRBD1 (6 bases). The CDR3 sequence is 13 residues long. Germline V gene sequence: CDR1 MNHEY, CDR2 SVGAGI. V was shortened by 5 bases and J by 7 bases, with 14 bases between the two germline ends.

The chain links TRBV7-2 to TRBJ2-4; D not certain. CDR1 SGHTA and CDR2 FQGNSA come from the germline V gene. The CDR3 extends over 16 amino acids. V gave up 1 base and J gave up 0 bases, with 10 bases separating them. Here the CDR3 reads CASSLGAYLAKNIQYF. The CDR3 DNA follows: TGTGCCAGCAGCTTAGGAGCATATCTAGCCAAAAACATTCAGTACTTC. Full variable domain (outside the CDR3, taken from reference TRBV7-2 and TRBJ2-4): GAGVSQSPSNKVTEKGKDVELRCDPISGHTALYWYRQSLGQGLEFLIYFQGNSAPDKSGLPSDRFSAERTGGSVSTLTIQRTQQEDSAVYLCASSLGAYLAKNIQYFGAGTRLSVL.

The chain recombines TRBV19 with TRBJ2-7; 11 bases are a match to TRBD2. CDR1 and CDR2 (germline): LNHDA, SQIVND (reference sequence). This CDR3 comprises 15 residues. The ends lost 5 bases at V and 2 bases at J; junction bases unmatched: 5. CDR3 DNA: TGTGCCAGTAGTCCCGGGACTAGCGGAACCTACGAGCAGTACTTC. It translates to CASSPGTSGTYEQYF.

The chain couples TRBV15 to TRBJ2-1; perhaps TRBD1 as D (6 bases). Trimming took off 8 bases at V and 5 bases at J, with 13 bases between the two ends. Germline V gene lookup returns CDR1 LNHNV and CDR2 YYDKDF (reference sequence). CDR3 length: 13 amino acids. This chain's CDR3 is CATLDRNHNEQFF. The CDR3 DNA reads as TGTGCCACCTTGGACAGAAATCACAATGAGCAGTTCTTC. Supplemented by reference TRBV15 and TRBJ2-1, the full variable domain reads DAMVIQNPRYQVTQFGKPVTLSCSQTLNHNVMYWYQQKSSQAPKLLFHYYDKDFNNEADTPDNFQSRRPNTSFCFLDIRSPGLGDTAMYLCATLDRNHNEQFFGPGTRLTVL.

The CDR3 region has the DNA TGTGCCAGCACCTTCGAACTTTTGCGGGGGGTAAGAACAGATACGCAGTATTTT. Translated: CASTFELLRGVRTDTQYF. V usage is TRBV7-2 and J usage is TRBJ2-3; 8 nucleotides align to TRBD2. V lost 7 bases, J lost 3 bases, and 18 bases stayed unmatched. Germline CDR1 reads SGHTA; CDR2 reads FQGNSA. The CDR3 spans 18 residues. Based on the CDR3 plus reference TRBV7-2 and TRBJ2-3, the full variable domain is GAGVSQSPSNKVTEKGKDVELRCDPISGHTALYWYRQSLGQGLEFLIYFQGNSAPDKSGLPSDRFSAERTGGSVSTLTIQRTQQEDSAVYLCASTFELLRGVRTDTQYFGPGTRLTVL.

The chain carries TRBV28 and TRBJ1-5; tentative D call: TRBD1 (6 bases). Looked up from germline, CDR1 is MDHEN and CDR2 is SYDVKM. There are 14 residues in the CDR3. V was cut by 5 bases and J by 5 bases, with 13 bases left in between. The CDR3 sequence: CASSVGHRDQPQHF. The CDR3 DNA reads TGTGCCAGCAGTGTGGGACACAGAGATCAGCCCCAGCATTTT.

CDR3 bases: TGTGCCAGCAGCTTGGGAGGGACTAGAGGAGAGACCCAGTACTTC. It specifies CASSLGGTRGETQYF. V is TRBV5-4 and J is TRBJ2-5; 8 nucleotides agree with TRBD2. CDR1 is SGHNT, CDR2 YYREEE, per germline (reference sequence). CDR3 size: 15 residues. Unmatched junction bases numbered 5, after V lost 0 bases and J lost 4 bases.

This chain links TRBV28 with TRBJ2-1, with D perhaps matching TRBD2 (6 bases). The CDR3 runs to 17 residues. The germline V gene encodes CDR1 MDHEN and CDR2 SYDVKM. Trimming removed 5 bases from V and 0 bases from J, with 17 bases in between. CDR3: CASSIPGLKSSYNEQFF. DNA of the CDR3: TGTGCCAGCAGTATACCAGGACTAAAGAGCTCCTACAATGAGCAGTTCTTC.

The rearrangement joins TRBV5-4 to TRBJ2-1, with 14 bases identical to TRBD2. From germline, CDR1 is SGHNT and CDR2 YYREEE (reference sequence). The CDR3 spans 17 residues. After removal of 4 bases from V and 0 bases from J, the junction contained 3 bases not matched to a gene. This CDR3 reads CASSHGTSGSSYNEQFF. CDR3 nucleotide sequence: TGTGCCAGCAGCCATGGGACTAGCGGGAGCTCCTACAATGAGCAGTTCTTC.

V is TRBV5-1 and J is TRBJ2-5, with 7 bases that match TRBD2. Germline CDR1 SGHRS, CDR2 YFSETQ. The J segment lost 4 bases and the V segment lost 0 bases, leaving 9 bases of the junction unmatched. This CDR3 region has 16 residues. The CDR3 spells CASSLGAGPPPETQYF. CDR3 bases: TGCGCCAGCAGCTTGGGAGCGGGGCCCCCCCCAGAGACCCAGTACTTC. Filled out from reference TRBV5-1 and TRBJ2-5, the complete variable domain reads KAGVTQTPRYLIKTRGQQVTLSCSPISGHRSVSWYQQTPGQGLQFLFEYFSETQRNKGNFPGRFSGRQFSNSRSEMNVSTLELGDSALYLCASSLGAGPPPETQYFGPGTRLLVL.

J is TRBJ2-3 and V is TRBV7-9; weak D call: TRBD2 (6 bases). Trimming took 6 bases from V and 0 from J, leaving 25 bases between them. This CDR3 region has 19 residues. Germline CDR1 reads SEHNR; CDR2 reads FQNEAQ (reference sequence). CDR3 sequence (DNA): TGTGCCAGCAGATTGTCCGGGAGAAGCGCTACGAGTAGCACAGATACGCAGTATTTT. Amino acid sequence: CASRLSGRSATSSTDTQYF.

The V and J genes are TRBV15 and TRBJ2-3; tentatively, D is TRBD2 (7 bases). Trimming removed 5 bases from V and 6 bases from J, with 15 bases in between. Germline V gives CDR1 LNHNV, CDR2 YYDKDF (reference sequence). This CDR3 has 14 residues. The CDR3, as DNA: TGTGCCACCAGCGTCCGGGGGGCCGGGGATACGCAGTATTTT. Translated: CATSVRGAGDTQYF.

The chain combines TRBV25-1 with TRBJ1-1; D is perhaps TRBD1 (5 bases). Germline values: CDR1 MGHDK, CDR2 SYGVNS. CDR3 length: 15 residues. V shed 6 bases and J shed 1 base, with 15 bases lying between them. This chain's CDR3 is CASRPPWGENTEAFF. CDR3 in DNA: TGTGCCAGCAGGCCCCCTTGGGGGGAGAACACTGAAGCTTTCTTT.

The chain couples TRBV5-1 to TRBJ2-3, with a weak D call TRBD1 (6 bases). Germline V lookup: CDR1 SGHRS, CDR2 YFSETQ. The V end was cut by 4 bases, the J end by 4 bases, with 19 bases between. This CDR3 has 16 residues. The CDR3 region has the DNA TGCGCCAGCAGCGCCTACAGGGTTCTGAAAGCAGATACGCAGTATTTT. Translating it yields CASSAYRVLKADTQYF.